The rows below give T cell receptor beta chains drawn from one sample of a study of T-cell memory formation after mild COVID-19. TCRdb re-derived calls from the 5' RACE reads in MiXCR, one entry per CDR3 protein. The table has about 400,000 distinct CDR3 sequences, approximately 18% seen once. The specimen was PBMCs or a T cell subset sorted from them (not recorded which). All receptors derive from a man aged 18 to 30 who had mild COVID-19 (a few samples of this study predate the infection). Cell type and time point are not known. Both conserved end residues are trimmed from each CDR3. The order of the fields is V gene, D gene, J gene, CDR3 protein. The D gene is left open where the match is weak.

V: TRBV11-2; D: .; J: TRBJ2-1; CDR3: ASSVSGVYNEQF
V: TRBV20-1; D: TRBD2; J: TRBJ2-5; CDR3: SAPLLAGDKTQY
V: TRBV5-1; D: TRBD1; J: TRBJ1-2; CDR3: ASSLVFLGQGASYGYT
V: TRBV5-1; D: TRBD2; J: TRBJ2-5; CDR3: ASSRVGSGGETQY
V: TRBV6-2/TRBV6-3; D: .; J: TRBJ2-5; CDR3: ASSPGGGPETQY
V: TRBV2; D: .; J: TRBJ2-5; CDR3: ASKLEETQY
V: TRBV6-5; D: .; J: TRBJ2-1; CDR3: ASSSDSVEQF
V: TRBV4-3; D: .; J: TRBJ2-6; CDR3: ASSQVWRDSGANVLT
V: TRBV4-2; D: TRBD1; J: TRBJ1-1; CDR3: ASSQERMGQDLSLAF
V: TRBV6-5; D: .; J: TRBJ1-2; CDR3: ASSYSWSTGGDRGYT
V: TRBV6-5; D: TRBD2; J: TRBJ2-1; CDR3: ASSHPTGLASHEQF
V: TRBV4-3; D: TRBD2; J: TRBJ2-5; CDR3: ASSQEMGGTETQY
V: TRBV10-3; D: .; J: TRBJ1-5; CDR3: AISEGQGGDQPQH
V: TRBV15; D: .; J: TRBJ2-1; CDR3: ATSRSNFHRF
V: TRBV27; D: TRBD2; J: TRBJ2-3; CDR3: ASTPGLERGDSTDTQY
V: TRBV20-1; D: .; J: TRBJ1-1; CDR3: SAPSRGTEAF
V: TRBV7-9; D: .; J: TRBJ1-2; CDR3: ASSLDPRVHGYT
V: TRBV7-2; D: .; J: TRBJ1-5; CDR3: ASSFGNSNQPQH
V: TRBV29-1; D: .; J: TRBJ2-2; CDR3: SAGGTNTGELF
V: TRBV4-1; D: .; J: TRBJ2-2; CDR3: ASSQDAHKNTGELF
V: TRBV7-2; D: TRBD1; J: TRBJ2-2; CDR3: ASSERLGQGNTGELF
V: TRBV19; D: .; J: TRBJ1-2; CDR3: AGAVGVVRGYT
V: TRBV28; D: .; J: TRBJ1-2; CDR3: ASSQQRTVSTNYGYT
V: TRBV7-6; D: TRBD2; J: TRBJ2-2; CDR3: ASSPAGGSRWELF
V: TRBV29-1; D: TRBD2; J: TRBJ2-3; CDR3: SVDGLAGETSTDTQY
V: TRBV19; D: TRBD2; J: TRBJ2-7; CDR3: ASRRGASSYEQY
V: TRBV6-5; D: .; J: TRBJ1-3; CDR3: ASSYQGTGNTIY
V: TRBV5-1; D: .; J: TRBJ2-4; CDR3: ASSSAGGGVYIQY
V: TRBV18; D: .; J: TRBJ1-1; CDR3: ASSPGREAF
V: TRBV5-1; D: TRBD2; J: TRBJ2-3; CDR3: ASSAILAGLTDTQY
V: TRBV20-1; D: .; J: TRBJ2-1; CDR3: SAKYNEQF
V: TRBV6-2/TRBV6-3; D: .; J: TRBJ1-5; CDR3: ASSQPLLGPQH
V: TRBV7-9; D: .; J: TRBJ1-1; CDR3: ASESQKAVNTEAF
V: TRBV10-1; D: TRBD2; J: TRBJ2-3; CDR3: ASSESLAGYTDTQY
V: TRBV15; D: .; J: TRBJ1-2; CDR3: ATSRAEIGGGYT
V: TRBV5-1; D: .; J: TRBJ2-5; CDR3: ASSWNAKETQY
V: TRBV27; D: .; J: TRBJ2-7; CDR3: ASSFVFGALSYEQY
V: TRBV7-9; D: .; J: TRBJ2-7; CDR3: ASSPSTGLYEQY
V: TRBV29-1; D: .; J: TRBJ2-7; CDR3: SVYKFGPYEQY
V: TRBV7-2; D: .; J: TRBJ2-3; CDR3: ASRTTASTDTQY
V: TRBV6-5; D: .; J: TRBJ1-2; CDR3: ASRYAPGPRISGGYT
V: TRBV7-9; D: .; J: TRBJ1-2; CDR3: ASSLGVYGYT
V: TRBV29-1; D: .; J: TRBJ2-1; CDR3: SVALAAHNEQF
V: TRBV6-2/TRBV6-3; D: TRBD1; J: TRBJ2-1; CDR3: ASKTGEANEQF
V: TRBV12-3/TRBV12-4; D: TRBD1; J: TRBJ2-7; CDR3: ASTLRQGSNEQY
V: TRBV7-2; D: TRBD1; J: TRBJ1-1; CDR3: ASRQGAWTEAF